The present T cell receptor beta chain was sequenced within a study of CD8+CD57+ T cells in acquired aplastic anemia. The overall study: Roughly 3.2 ug was the average amount of DNA from sorted CD4+ and CD8+ cells.

Patients picked for sequencing had shown CD8+CD57+ cell expansion detected by flow cytometry. Patients were treatment-naive when blood was sampled. About this clonotype itself: Its antigen is still unknown.

V was cut by 3 bases and J by 6 bases, with 17 bases left in between. Germline CDR1 reads LGHNA; CDR2 reads YNFKEQ. The CDR3 runs to 15 residues. The template for TCR beta VDJ and CDR3 sequence profiling was genomic DNA. TCRdb re-analysed the reads in MiXCR, keeping a single row per CDR3 protein. The data hold around 170,000 distinct CDR3 sequences, with approximately 51% observed a single time. General study points: A set of twenty-nine CD8+ CDR3 sequences was shared between patients and controls, and these sequences appeared highly expressed in patients. A significant difference in CD8+ Simpson's diversity between patients and controls was not found.

Sequencing was performed on sorted CD4+, CD8+, or CD8+CD57+ T cells (not recorded which) from PBMCs. The V and J genes are TRBV4-2 and TRBJ1-1, with TRBD1 as a possible D gene (6 bases). This receptor was identified in a human donor with aplastic anemia. CDR3 DNA: TGTGCCAGCAGCCAGGGAACCCAGGGGAGCGCTGAAGCTTTCTTT. Amino acid sequence: CASSQGTQGSAEAFF.